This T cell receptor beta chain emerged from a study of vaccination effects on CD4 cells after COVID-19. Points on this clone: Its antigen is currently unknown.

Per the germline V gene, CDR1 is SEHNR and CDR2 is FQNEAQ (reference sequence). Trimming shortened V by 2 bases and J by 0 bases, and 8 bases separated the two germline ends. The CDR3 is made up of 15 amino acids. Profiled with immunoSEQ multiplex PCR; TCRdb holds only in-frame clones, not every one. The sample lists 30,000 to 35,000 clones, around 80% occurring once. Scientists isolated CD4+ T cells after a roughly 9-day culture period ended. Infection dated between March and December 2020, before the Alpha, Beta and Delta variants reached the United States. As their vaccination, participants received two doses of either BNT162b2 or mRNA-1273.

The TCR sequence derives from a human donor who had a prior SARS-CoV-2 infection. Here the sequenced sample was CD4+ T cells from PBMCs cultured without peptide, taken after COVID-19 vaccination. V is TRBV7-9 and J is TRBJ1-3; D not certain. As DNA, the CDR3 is TGTGCCAGCAGCTTACCACAGTACTCTGGAAACACCATATATTTT. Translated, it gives CASSLPQYSGNTIYF.